Below are 10 T cell receptor beta chains sequenced from a single sample in a study of cytomegalovirus exposure and HLA in healthy donors. The PCR ran on 60 Vbeta and 13 Jbeta primers. The repertoire was sequenced with immunoSEQ multiplex PCR; TCRdb's copy has only in-frame clones and lacks some. The data show under 150,000 clones, with 82% seen just once and about 11% held by the top ten. The source material was PBMCs. The receptors here all came from a male donor in good health and CMV-seropositive.

The chain uses TRBV6-4 and TRBJ1-1; D might be TRBD1 (6 bases). Germline V gene data show CDR1 as MRHNA and CDR2 as SNTAGT. Trimming cost V 2 bases and J 8 bases, with 15 bases left between them. The CDR3 is 14 residues long. In nucleotides, the CDR3 is TGTGCCAGCAGTGACACCTCGACAGGAGTCGAAGCTTTCTTT. It specifies CASSDTSTGVEAFF.

CDR3 nucleotides: TGTGCCAGCAGTTACTCGCAGGGAAGAAACACCATATATTTT. As protein: CASSYSQGRNTIYF. This chain joins TRBV6-5 and TRBJ1-3; possible D gene TRBD1, 5 bases. The CDR3 has 14 amino acids. V lost 0 bases and J lost 5, with 8 bases in between. Per germline, CDR1 MNHEY and CDR2 SVGAGI.

The gene calls are TRBV4-2 and TRBJ2-1; 7 bases fit TRBD2. The CDR3 runs to 17 residues. Germline CDR1 LGHNA, CDR2 YNFKEQ. The J segment lost 4 bases and the V segment lost 0 bases, leaving 9 bases of the junction unmatched. DNA of the CDR3: TGTGCCAGCAGCCAAGACGGTCCGGGAGGATCTTACAATGAGCAGTTCTTC. This gives the protein CASSQDGPGGSYNEQFF.

This rearrangement joins TRBV18 to TRBJ1-2, with D possibly being TRBD1 (6 bases). This CDR3 is 15 amino acids long. Looked up from germline, CDR1 is KGHSH and CDR2 is LQKENI. Trimming removed 4 bases from V and 0 bases from J, with 12 bases in between. The CDR3 reads CASSRQDSPNYGYTF. The CDR3 coding sequence is TGTGCCAGCTCACGCCAGGACAGTCCTAACTATGGCTACACCTTC.

This chain connects TRBV30 to TRBJ2-1; D remains unclear. V was trimmed by 2 bases and J by 8 bases, leaving 22 bases between them. The CDR3 sequence is 16 residues long. In germline, CDR1 is GTSNPN, CDR2 SVGIG (reference sequence). The CDR3, as DNA: TGTGCCTGGAGTTTGGGTTTGATGGGCGAACGGTATGAGCAGTTCTTC. It translates to CAWSLGLMGERYEQFF.

The gene calls are TRBV11-2 and TRBJ2-1; D possibly corresponds to TRBD2 (5 bases). V dropped 5 bases and J dropped 4 bases, with 15 bases sitting between them. This CDR3 region has 15 residues. Germline CDR1 reads SGHAT; CDR2 reads FQNNGV. CDR3 in amino acids: CASSPLPAGYNEQFF. CDR3 DNA: TGTGCCAGCAGCCCCCTTCCCGCGGGTTACAATGAGCAGTTCTTC.

This chain uses TRBV27 with TRBJ2-7, with TRBD2 identical over 9 bases. Per the germline V gene, CDR1 is MNHEY and CDR2 is SMNVEV (reference sequence). There are 17 residues in the CDR3. V dropped 1 base and J dropped 5; count of bases not matched to a gene: 12. CDR3 nucleotide sequence: TGTGCCAGCAGTTTATTCGGGGTTGGGACTAGCAAAAACGAGCAGTACTTC. Translated, it gives CASSLFGVGTSKNEQYF.

This clone was picked up one time. The chain recombines TRBV29-1 with TRBJ2-7; tentatively, D is TRBD1 (5 bases). Germline assignment: CDR1 SQVTM and CDR2 ANQGSEA. V dropped 1 base and J dropped 4 bases, with 20 bases sitting between them. CDR3 size: 16 residues. The CDR3 coding sequence is TGCAGCGTTGAAGGGACCACAATTTCGGACAATTACGAGCAGTACTTC. Its protein product is CSVEGTTISDNYEQYF.

The V and J genes are TRBV5-8 and TRBJ1-2; a possible D gene is TRBD1 (5 bases). Germline V CDR1 and CDR2: SGHTS, YDEGEE. The V end was cut by 2 bases, the J end by 2 bases, with 10 bases between. The CDR3 contains 14 residues. The CDR3 bases are TGTGCCAGCAGCTTTAGACAGTCAAACTATGGCTACACCTTC. Protein: CASSFRQSNYGYTF.

This clone appeared once. Here the CDR3 reads CASSYRTARWGGYTF. The DNA of the CDR3 is TGTGCCAGCAGTTACCGGACAGCCAGGTGGGGTGGCTACACCTTC. The chain combines TRBV6-5 with TRBJ1-2; D perhaps matches TRBD1 (6 bases). Germline V gene data show CDR1 as MNHEY and CDR2 as SVGAGI. The CDR3 runs to 15 residues. The V end lost 2 bases, the J end lost 7 bases, and 17 bases lay between the germline ends.